This entry lists 28 T cell receptor beta chains sequenced from one sample in a study of response to subunit inactivated influenza vaccine (dated by TCRdb to 2017 to 2018). The library was produced with RT-PCR. TCRdb names Illumina HiSeq 2500 as the instrument used. TCRdb's own reprocessing of the public reads used fastp at Q25 and MiXCR and kept productive beta chains. Identical CDR3 proteins give one entry, which carries the most common genes and DNA. In all, the sample holds hundreds of thousands of distinct CDR3 sequences, and roughly 12% of those were seen once. 9.5% to 12% of the sample goes to the ten largest clones. The same data also contributed to another study, on T cells expressing NK-cell markers. That second report states: The TCR beta cDNA libraries were made using 5'RACE template switching, a step that added both a universal primer site and unique molecular identifiers.

Source: PBMCs from blood, taken on the day of vaccination. The receptors come from a man between 45 and 60 years old who received an inactivated influenza vaccine. Donor details come from another sample of the same person, matched by shared clones.

This chain connects TRBV4-3 to TRBJ1-6, with D unclear. Germline CDR1 LGHNA, CDR2 YSLEER. This CDR3 is 12 amino acids long. V was pared by 5 bases and J by 16 bases, with 15 bases between. The CDR3 DNA reads as TGCGCCAGCAGCGAAGCGGGAGGCGTTCTCCACTTT. Residues: CASSEAGGVLHF.

In its sample, this clonotype was seen many times. V is TRBV25-1 and J is TRBJ2-5; D might be TRBD1 or TRBD2, each matching 6 bases. Germline V CDR1 and CDR2: MGHDK, SYGVNS. This CDR3 has 12 residues. V lost 7 bases and J lost 8, with 14 bases in between. The CDR3 spells CASTAPGGTQYF. The CDR3 nucleotides read TGTGCCAGCACCGCACCCGGGGGCACCCAGTACTTC.

This clonotype was observed many times. The rearrangement joins TRBV12-3 or TRBV12-4 to TRBJ2-6; TRBD1 matches 9 bases. CDR3 size: 17 residues. Unmatched junction bases numbered 10, after V lost 6 bases and J lost 4 bases. As DNA, the CDR3 is TGTGCCAGCAGGTCGGGACAGGGACTTTCCGGGGCCAACGTCCTGACTTTC. Translated, it gives CASRSGQGLSGANVLTF.

The gene calls are TRBV12-3 or TRBV12-4 and TRBJ2-7; 8 nucleotides agree with TRBD1. With V trimmed by 5 bases and J by 3 bases, 6 bases remained unmatched. The CDR3 is 14 residues long. CDR3 region: CASSEYGQGYEQYF. The CDR3 DNA follows: TGTGCCAGCAGTGAATACGGACAGGGCTACGAGCAGTACTTC.

This clonotype has a handful of counts. The CDR3 DNA reads as TGCGCCAGCAGCTTGGGGGCCGGGCAGTACAATGAGCAGTTCTTC. It codes for CASSLGAGQYNEQFF. The rearrangement links TRBV5-1 to TRBJ2-1; D is ambiguous. CDR1 is SGHRS, CDR2 YFSETQ, per germline. V lost 0 bases to trimming and J lost 4 bases, with 11 bases between them. This CDR3 has 15 amino acids.

This clonotype was recorded at least ten times. This chain uses TRBV28 with TRBJ1-2; TRBD1 aligns across 12 bases. The ends lost 3 bases at V and 8 bases at J; junction bases unmatched: 7. The CDR3 has 15 amino acids. Germline V gene lookup returns CDR1 MDHEN and CDR2 SYDVKM. CDR3 region: CASSFNRDRGLGYTF. CDR3 DNA sequence: TGTGCCAGCAGTTTTAATCGGGACAGGGGGCTCGGCTACACCTTC.

The V call is TRBV7-8, the J call TRBJ1-1; 8 bases fit TRBD1. Per the germline V gene, CDR1 is SGHVS and CDR2 is FQNEAQ. The CDR3 covers 16 residues. The V and J ends lost 2 bases and 4 bases, in that order; junction bases with no gene match: 9. CDR3 residues: CASSLWPGGKGTEAFF. The CDR3 DNA reads as TGTGCCAGCAGCTTATGGCCAGGGGGCAAAGGCACTGAAGCTTTCTTT.

This clonotype has at least ten counts. The chain joins TRBV29-1 to TRBJ1-1, with unresolved D. The V end was cut by 3 bases, the J end by 4 bases, with 12 bases between. The CDR3 covers 13 residues. In germline, CDR1 is SQVTM, CDR2 ANQGSEA. The CDR3 DNA is TGCAGCGTTGAGCGGGTGGCAGGCACTGAAGCTTTCTTT. The encoded protein is CSVERVAGTEAFF.

The chain joins TRBV7-2 to TRBJ2-7; D ambiguous. This CDR3 has 15 residues. Germline CDR1 is SGHTA and CDR2 is FQGNSA. Trimming took off 5 bases at V and 7 bases at J, with 21 bases between the two ends. CDR3 coding DNA: TGTGCCAGCAGCGCCTCCCTGACCCAAATTGGAGAGCAGTACTTC. Protein product: CASSASLTQIGEQYF.

This clonotype was seen repeatedly, ten times or more. J is TRBJ2-7 and V is TRBV7-2; the D call may be TRBD1 or TRBD2 (5 bases each). This CDR3 spans 18 amino acids. V was cut by 2 bases and J by 0 bases, with 20 bases left in between. Germline CDR1 reads SGHTA; CDR2 reads FQGNSA. The CDR3 DNA reads TGTGCCAGCAGCTTACGCCGGACCGGGACGTTGAGCTCCTACGAGCAGTACTTC. It codes for CASSLRRTGTLSSYEQYF.

This clonotype was seen a handful of times. The chain is built from TRBV3-1 and TRBJ1-1; D uncertain. In germline, CDR1 is LGHDT, CDR2 YNNKEL (reference sequence). The length of the CDR3 is 14 residues. V lost 2 bases and J lost 4, with 11 bases in between. The chain's CDR3 is CASSQKGRGTEAFF. The DNA for the CDR3 is TGTGCCAGCAGCCAAAAAGGTCGCGGCACTGAAGCTTTCTTT.

This clonotype has at least ten counts. The chain recombines TRBV27 with TRBJ1-1, with D unclear. The CDR3 has 13 residues. Germline V gene lookup returns CDR1 MNHEY and CDR2 SMNVEV (reference sequence). Trimming stripped 6 bases from V and 2 bases from J, with 10 bases between. The CDR3 protein is CASSPGFNTEAFF. The CDR3, as DNA: TGTGCCAGCAGCCCCGGCTTTAACACTGAAGCTTTCTTT.

In regard to this clonotype: With a much larger clone just one base away, this may be a read error. V usage is TRBV5-6 and J usage is TRBJ2-3; TRBD1 agrees at 8 bases. The CDR3 runs 14 residues. From germline, CDR1 is SGHDT and CDR2 YYEEEE. Trimming at V came to 0 bases and at J to 4 bases, leaving 1 base not matched to a gene. This CDR3 reads CASSLGTGPDTQYF. The CDR3 DNA reads TGTGCCAGCAGCTTGGGGACAGGGCCAGATACGCAGTATTTT. The full variable domain, rest sourced from reference TRBV5-6 and TRBJ2-3, is DAGVTQSPTHLIKTRGQQVTLRCSPKSGHDTVSWYQQALGQGPQFIFQYYEEEERQRGNFPDRFSGHQFPNYSSELNVNALLLGDSALYLCASSLGTGPDTQYFGPGTRLTVL.

This clonotype was observed many times. V and J are TRBV3-1 and TRBJ2-3; the D call may be TRBD1 or TRBD2 (5 bases each). This CDR3 spans 16 amino acids. The V gene's germline CDR1 is LGHDT and CDR2 YNNKEL (reference sequence). Trimming shortened V by 1 base and J by 0 bases, and 11 bases separated the two germline ends. The CDR3 DNA follows: TGTGCCAGCAGCCAAGGGGGACCCTCTAGCACAGATACGCAGTATTTT. This encodes CASSQGGPSSTDTQYF.

V and J are TRBV7-3 and TRBJ2-1; 8 nucleotides align to TRBD1. The germline gives CDR1 SGHTA, CDR2 FQGTGA. V lost 10 bases to trimming and J lost 4 bases; unmatched junction nucleotides: 12. The CDR3 is 15 residues long. CDR3 loop: CANSPGTGHYNEQFF. As DNA, the CDR3 is TGTGCCAACAGTCCCGGGACAGGTCATTACAATGAGCAGTTCTTC.

V usage is TRBV3-1 and J usage is TRBJ2-3, with TRBD2 matching 9 bases. In germline, CDR1 is LGHDT, CDR2 YNNKEL (reference sequence). The V gene end was trimmed by 5 bases and the J gene end by 6 bases; junction bases not matched to a gene: 15. This CDR3 contains 17 residues. The CDR3 nucleotides read TGTGCCAGCAGCGCCCCATTGACTAGCGGAACATATGATACGCAGTATTTT. It translates to CASSAPLTSGTYDTQYF.

The V gene is TRBV11-2, the J gene TRBJ2-5, with D possibly TRBD1 on 6 matching bases. Germline V lookup: CDR1 SGHAT, CDR2 FQNNGV. There are 14 residues in the CDR3. Trimming took 2 bases from V and 4 from J, leaving 11 bases between them. The CDR3, as DNA: TGTGCCAGCAGCTTAAGTGTACAGGGAGAGACCCAGTACTTC. Residues: CASSLSVQGETQYF.

The rearrangement joins TRBV5-6 to TRBJ1-5; tentatively, D is TRBD1 (6 bases). The CDR3 covers 16 residues. From germline, CDR1 is SGHDT and CDR2 YYEEEE. V was cut by 3 bases and J by 3 bases, with 16 bases left in between. In DNA, the CDR3 is TGTGCCAGCAGCTCCTACAGCTGGACAGTCAATCAGCCCCAGCATTTT. Translated, it gives CASSSYSWTVNQPQHF.

The V call is TRBV18, the J call TRBJ2-2; the D gene is possibly TRBD1 (5 bases). This CDR3 contains 14 residues. Trimming pared 0 bases from V and 6 bases from J, leaving 8 bases between. Germline CDR1 KGHSH, CDR2 LQKENI. DNA of the CDR3: TGTGCCAGCTCACCACCGATGGGGCCCGGGGAGCTGTTTTTT. Its translation is CASSPPMGPGELFF.

This clonotype has a handful of counts. This chain joins TRBV6-5 and TRBJ2-5; D unresolved. CDR3 length: 11 residues. The V end was cut by 6 bases, the J end by 3 bases, with 5 bases between. Germline V CDR1 and CDR2: MNHEY, SVGAGI. CDR3 DNA sequence: TGTGCCAGCAGATTGGAAGAGACCCAGTACTTC. Its translation: CASRLEETQYF.

This chain links TRBV6-5 with TRBJ2-5; D might be TRBD2 (6 bases). Germline CDR1 is MNHEY and CDR2 is SVGAGI. The CDR3 is made up of 16 amino acids. V was cut by 2 bases and J by 1 base, with 14 bases left in between. The CDR3 coding sequence is TGTGCCAGCAGTTACAGGGAGGAAATAGTCCAAGAGACCCAGTACTTC. Its protein product is CASSYREEIVQETQYF.

The chain joins TRBV6-5 to TRBJ2-5; no clear D. The germline V gene has CDR1 MNHEY and CDR2 SVGAGI. Trimming removed 2 bases from V and 1 base from J, with 14 bases in between. The CDR3 length is 16 residues. The DNA for the CDR3 is TGTGCCAGCAGTTACGCCTCCATGAACGGCCAAGAGACCCAGTACTTC. Protein sequence: CASSYASMNGQETQYF.

This clonotype came up many times. The chain is built from TRBV11-2 and TRBJ2-5; no clear D. Germline V gives CDR1 SGHAT, CDR2 FQNNGV. CDR3 size: 13 residues. The V gene lost 1 base and the J gene lost 1 base, with 4 bases spanning the gap. The CDR3 reads CASSLGFQETQYF. DNA of the CDR3: TGTGCCAGCAGCTTAGGCTTCCAAGAGACCCAGTACTTC.

The chain recombines TRBV12-1 with TRBJ2-5; TRBD1, the D gene given by the table, was not confirmed from the DNA. TRBV12-1 is recorded as a pseudogene. The CDR3 totals 15 residues. The CDR3 loop reads CASSHRGGLEETQYF. CDR3 in DNA: TGTGCCAGCAGCCACCGGGGCGGACTCGAAGAGACCCAGTACTTC.

A few counts support this clonotype. This chain joins TRBV7-9 and TRBJ2-2, with D maybe TRBD2 (5 bases). The CDR3 consists of 15 residues. Trimming took off 6 bases at V and 1 base at J, with 12 bases between the two ends. Germline values: CDR1 SEHNR, CDR2 FQNEAQ (reference sequence). CDR3 sequence: CASSPWTLNTGELFF. In DNA, the CDR3 is TGTGCCAGCAGTCCTTGGACTCTGAACACCGGGGAGCTGTTTTTT.

The chain links TRBV4-1 to TRBJ2-1, with TRBD2 matching over 7 bases. Per germline, CDR1 MGHRA and CDR2 YSYEKL. The V gene end was trimmed by 3 bases and the J gene end by 12 bases; junction bases not matched to a gene: 17. The CDR3 spans 16 residues. The chain's CDR3 is CASSQSVGRRERVQFF. The CDR3 DNA follows: TGCGCCAGCAGCCAGTCTGTAGGGAGGCGGGAGAGGGTGCAGTTCTTC.

The chain combines TRBV7-3 with TRBJ2-1; TRBD2 aligns across 8 bases. Germline lookup yields CDR1 SGHTA and CDR2 FQGTGA. V lost 1 base to trimming and J lost 7 bases; unmatched junction nucleotides: 6. The CDR3 consists of 15 residues. This CDR3 reads CASSLRLAGWNEQFF. Here the CDR3 DNA reads TGTGCCAGCAGCTTAAGGCTAGCGGGCTGGAATGAGCAGTTCTTC.

This clonotype was seen a few times. Relative to the germline gene, one junction end is altered; a read error may explain this. The chain carries TRBV20-1 and TRBJ2-3, with D possibly TRBD1 on 5 matching bases. Germline CDR1 DFQATT, CDR2 SNEGSKA (reference sequence). This CDR3 comprises 13 residues. DNA of the CDR3: TGCAGTGCTGGAGACAGCTCCCCGGATACGCAGTATTTT. Its translation: CSAGDSSPDTQYF.